This T cell receptor beta chain was sequenced in a study of shared clonotypes between healthy human individuals. This CDR3 contains 16 residues. Trimming took off 1 base at V and 4 bases at J, with 15 bases between the two ends. Germline CDR1 KGHSH, CDR2 LQKENI. This clone showed up just once. Naive CD8 cells comprised CD45RO-negative, CCR7-positively selected cells, excluding terminally differentiated effector memory CD45RA+ cells. Assay used: immunoSEQ multiplex PCR; TCRdb lists only in-frame clones, some missing. The repertoire holds 550,000 to 750,000 clones, about 90% seen once, with more than 20% in the top ten.

Sequenced sample: naive CD8+ T cells sorted from blood. The TCR was taken from a man aged 30 to 39 in good health. The chain carries TRBV18 and TRBJ2-3, with D perhaps TRBD1 or TRBD2 (5 bases each). The CDR3 DNA reads TGTGCCAGCTCACCACGGGGCGGGCTCCCGCCAGATACGCAGTATTTT. Its translation is CASSPRGGLPPDTQYF.